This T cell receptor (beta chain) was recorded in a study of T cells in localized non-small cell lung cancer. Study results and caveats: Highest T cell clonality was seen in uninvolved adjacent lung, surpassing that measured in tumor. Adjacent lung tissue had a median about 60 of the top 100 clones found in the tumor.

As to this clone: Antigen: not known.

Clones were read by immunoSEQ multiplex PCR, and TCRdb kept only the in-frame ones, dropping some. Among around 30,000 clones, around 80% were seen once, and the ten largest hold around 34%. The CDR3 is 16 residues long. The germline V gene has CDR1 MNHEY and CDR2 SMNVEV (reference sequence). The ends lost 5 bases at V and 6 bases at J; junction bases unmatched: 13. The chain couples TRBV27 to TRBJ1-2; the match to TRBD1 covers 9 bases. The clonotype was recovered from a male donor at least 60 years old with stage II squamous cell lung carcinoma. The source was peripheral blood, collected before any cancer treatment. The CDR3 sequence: CASSLIAGTGFDGYTF. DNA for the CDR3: TGTGCCAGCAGTCTGATTGCCGGGACAGGGTTTGATGGCTACACCTTC.